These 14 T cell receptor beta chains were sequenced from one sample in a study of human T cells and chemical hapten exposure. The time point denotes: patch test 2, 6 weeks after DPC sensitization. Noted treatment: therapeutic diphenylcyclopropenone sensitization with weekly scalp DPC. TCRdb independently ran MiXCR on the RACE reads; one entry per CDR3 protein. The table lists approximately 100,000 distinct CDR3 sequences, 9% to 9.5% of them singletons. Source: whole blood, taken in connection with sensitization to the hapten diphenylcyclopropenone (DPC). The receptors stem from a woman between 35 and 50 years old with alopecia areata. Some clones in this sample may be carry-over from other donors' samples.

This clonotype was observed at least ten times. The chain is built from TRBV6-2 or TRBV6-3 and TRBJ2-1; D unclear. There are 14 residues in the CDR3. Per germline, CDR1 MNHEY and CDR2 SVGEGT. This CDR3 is CASRVNPRIGEQFF. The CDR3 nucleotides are TGTGCGTCTAGGGTGAACCCGCGCATCGGGGAGCAGTTCTTC.

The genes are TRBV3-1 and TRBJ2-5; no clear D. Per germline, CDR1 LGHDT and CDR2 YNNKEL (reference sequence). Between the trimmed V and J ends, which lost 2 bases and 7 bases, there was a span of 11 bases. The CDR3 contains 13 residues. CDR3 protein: CASSQIGPGTQYF. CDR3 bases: TGTGCCAGCAGCCAAATTGGCCCTGGGACCCAGTACTTC.

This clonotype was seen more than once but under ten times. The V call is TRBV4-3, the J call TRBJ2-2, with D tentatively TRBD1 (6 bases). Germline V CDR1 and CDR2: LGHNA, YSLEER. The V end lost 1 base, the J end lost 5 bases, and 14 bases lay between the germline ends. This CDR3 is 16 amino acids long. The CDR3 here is CASSQVPGDPTGELFF. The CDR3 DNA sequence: TGCGCCAGCAGCCAAGTACCAGGGGACCCTACCGGGGAGCTGTTTTTT.

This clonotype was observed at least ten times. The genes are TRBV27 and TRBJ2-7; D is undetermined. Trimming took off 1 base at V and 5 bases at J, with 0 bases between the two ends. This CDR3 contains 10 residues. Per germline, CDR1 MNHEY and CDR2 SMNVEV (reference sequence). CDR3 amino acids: CASSLYEQYF. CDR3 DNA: TGTGCCAGCAGTTTATACGAGCAGTACTTC.

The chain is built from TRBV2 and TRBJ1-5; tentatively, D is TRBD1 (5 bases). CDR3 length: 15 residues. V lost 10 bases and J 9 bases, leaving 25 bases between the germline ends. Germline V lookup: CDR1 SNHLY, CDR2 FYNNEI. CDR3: CATRTGPGGMGPQHF. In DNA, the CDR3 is TGTGCCACCCGTACGGGCCCGGGGGGTATGGGGCCCCAGCATTTT. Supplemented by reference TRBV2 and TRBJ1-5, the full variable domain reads EPEVTQTPSHQVTQMGQEVILRCVPISNHLYFYWYRQILGQKVEFLVSFYNNEISEKSEIFDDQFSVERPDGSNFTLKIRSTKLEDSAMYFCATRTGPGGMGPQHFGDGTRLSIL.

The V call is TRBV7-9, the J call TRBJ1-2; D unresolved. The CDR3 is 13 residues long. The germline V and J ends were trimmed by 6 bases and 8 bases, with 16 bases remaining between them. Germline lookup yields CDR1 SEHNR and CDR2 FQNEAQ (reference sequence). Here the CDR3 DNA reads TGTGCCAGCAGTCCTACGAGGGCTTGGGGCTACACCTTC. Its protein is CASSPTRAWGYTF.

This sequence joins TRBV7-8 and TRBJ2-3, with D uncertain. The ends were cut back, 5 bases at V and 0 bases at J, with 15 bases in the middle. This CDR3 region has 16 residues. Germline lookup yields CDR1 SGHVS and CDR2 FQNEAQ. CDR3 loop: CASSPMIGPSTDTQYF. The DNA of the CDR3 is TGTGCCAGCAGCCCTATGATTGGTCCTAGCACAGATACGCAGTATTTT.

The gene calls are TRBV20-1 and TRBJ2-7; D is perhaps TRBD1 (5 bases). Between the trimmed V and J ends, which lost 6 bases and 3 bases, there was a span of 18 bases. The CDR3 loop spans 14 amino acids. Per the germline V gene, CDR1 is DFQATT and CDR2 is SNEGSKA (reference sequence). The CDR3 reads CSAKIQGRDYEQYF. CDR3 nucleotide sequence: TGCAGTGCGAAAATCCAGGGTAGGGACTACGAGCAGTACTTC.

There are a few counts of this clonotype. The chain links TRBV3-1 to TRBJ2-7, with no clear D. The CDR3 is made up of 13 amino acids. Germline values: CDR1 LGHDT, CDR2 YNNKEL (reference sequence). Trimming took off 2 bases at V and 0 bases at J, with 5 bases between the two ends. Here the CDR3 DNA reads TGTGCCAGCAGCCAACGGATCTCCTACGAGCAGTACTTC. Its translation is CASSQRISYEQYF.

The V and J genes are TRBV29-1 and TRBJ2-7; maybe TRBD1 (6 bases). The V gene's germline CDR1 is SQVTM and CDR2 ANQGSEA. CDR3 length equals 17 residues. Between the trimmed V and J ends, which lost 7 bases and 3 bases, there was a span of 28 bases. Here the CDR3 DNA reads TGCAGCGCCTCCGGGTTGCCCCCGGGACACCTAGTCTACGAGCAGTACTTC. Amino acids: CSASGLPPGHLVYEQYF.

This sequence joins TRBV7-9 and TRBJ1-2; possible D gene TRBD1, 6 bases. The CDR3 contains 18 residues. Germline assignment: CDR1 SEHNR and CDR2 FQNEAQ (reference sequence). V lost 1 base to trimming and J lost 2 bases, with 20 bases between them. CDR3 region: CASSLVLDHRDANYGYTF. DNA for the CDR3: TGTGCCAGCAGCTTAGTCTTGGATCACAGGGATGCCAACTATGGCTACACCTTC.

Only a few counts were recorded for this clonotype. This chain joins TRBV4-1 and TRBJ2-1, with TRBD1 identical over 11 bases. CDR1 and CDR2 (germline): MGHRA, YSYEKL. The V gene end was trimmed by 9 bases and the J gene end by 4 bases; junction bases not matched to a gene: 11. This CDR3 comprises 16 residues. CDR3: CASLDRDRGSYNEQFF. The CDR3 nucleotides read TGCGCCAGTTTAGACAGGGACAGGGGGAGTTACAATGAGCAGTTCTTC.

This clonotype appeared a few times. This CDR3 is CASRGVAGANTGELFF. In nucleotides, the CDR3 is TGTGCCAGCCGGGGAGTAGCAGGCGCGAACACCGGGGAGCTGTTTTTT. J is TRBJ2-2 and V is TRBV7-9; weak D call: TRBD2 (5 bases). CDR1 SEHNR and CDR2 FQNEAQ come from the germline V gene (reference sequence). This CDR3 spans 16 amino acids. Trimming took 8 bases from V and 0 from J, leaving 16 bases between them.

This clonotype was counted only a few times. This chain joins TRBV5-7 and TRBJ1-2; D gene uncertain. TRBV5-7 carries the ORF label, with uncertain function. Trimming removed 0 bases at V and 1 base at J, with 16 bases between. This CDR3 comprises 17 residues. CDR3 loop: CASSLVEILSFNYGYTF. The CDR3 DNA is TGTGCCAGCAGCTTGGTGGAGATCCTTAGCTTTAACTATGGCTACACCTTC.